This T cell receptor beta chain was profiled in a study of blood T cell repertoires in COVID-19 (dated by TCRdb to the early 2020s). General notes on the study: Collaborator samples came from the United States, Italy and Spain and covered acute and convalescent phases of COVID-19. The prospective study material was composed of cDNA or gDNA derived from T cells, B-cell-depleted T cells, or PBMCs. The dataset comprised deeply sampled blood TCRbeta repertoires from subjects exposed to, actively infected with, or recovered from COVID-19. The repertoires were made available in a free public database intended to serve as a resource for research on the immune response to SARS-CoV-2. The samples were drawn from the first 160 participants of the ongoing ImmuneRACE study and from over a thousand subjects provided by 6 global collaborators. Nearly every sample came with metadata listing a de-identified subject ID, COVID-19 status, age in years and sex. HLA class I and class II types, where available, came from metadata supplied by the sample provider rather than from assay-based typing.

Each collaborating institution followed its own protocols to collect whole blood in K2EDTA tubes. Collaborator samples were shipped for TCRbeta analysis as frozen whole blood, isolated PBMCs, or DNA extracted from either sample type. On this clone: Its specific antigen is unknown. No much larger clone exists at a distance of one base, and base qualities are not known.

What the study reported, not specific to this receptor: The amount of clinical and demographic metadata varied by source and participant and was provided uncurated.

The immunoSEQ Assay, a bias-controlled multiplex PCR, was used to amplify TCRbeta CDR3 regions from genomic DNA. The source study handled its data this way. The number of nucleated cells in each sample was estimated from the amplification of reference gene primers within the assay. To quantify the absolute abundance of each unique TCRbeta CDR3 rearrangement, sequence reads were collapsed and filtered. For each sample, productive Simpson clonality was calculated by taking the square root of Simpson's diversity index across productive rearrangements. What TCRdb holds here is the immuneACCESS table cut down to in-frame rearrangements. Part of the clones is not present; checked against another copy, under half of the missing clones reflect an unresolved V gene, and the others are unexplained. Clone size and V and J calls were adopted from that table, with D and trimming inferred from the DNA. Across this sample there are around 210,000 clones, with around 88% seen only once. The biggest ten clones account for around 1.5% of the sample.

The receptor was derived from a man aged 18 to 35 with active or convalescent COVID-19. Sequenced input: peripheral blood.

The nucleotides read TGTGCCAGCACGGGAGCGGCGAAACCCTCCTACAATGAGCAGTTCTTC. The encoded protein is CASTGAAKPSYNEQFF. The V gene is TRBV27 and the J gene is TRBJ2-1; possibly the D gene is TRBD2, per 6 matching bases. Based on the germline V gene (reference sequence), the CDR1 and CDR2 sequences are MNHEY and SMNVEV. At the junction V is shortened by 7 bases and J by 0 bases, with 16 bases in between. The CDR3 has 16 amino acids, counting the end cysteine and phenylalanine. Just the 48-base CDR3 DNA is kept, in frame starting at base 1.